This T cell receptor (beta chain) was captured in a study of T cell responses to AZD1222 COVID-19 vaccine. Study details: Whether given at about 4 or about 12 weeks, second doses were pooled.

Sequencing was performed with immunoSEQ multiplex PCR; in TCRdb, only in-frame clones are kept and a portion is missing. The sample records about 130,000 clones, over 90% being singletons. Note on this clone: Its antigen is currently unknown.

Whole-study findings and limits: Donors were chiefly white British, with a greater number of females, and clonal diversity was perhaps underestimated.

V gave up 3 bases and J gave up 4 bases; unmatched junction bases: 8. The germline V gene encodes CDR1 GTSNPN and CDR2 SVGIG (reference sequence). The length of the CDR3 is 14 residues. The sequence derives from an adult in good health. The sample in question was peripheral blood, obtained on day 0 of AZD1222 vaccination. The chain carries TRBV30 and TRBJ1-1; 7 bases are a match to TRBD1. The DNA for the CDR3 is TGTGCCTGGAGGACAGAGCAGGGGGGCACTGAAGCTTTCTTT. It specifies CAWRTEQGGTEAFF.